A selection of T cell receptor beta chains follows, all from one sample in a study of T cell repertoires in cytomegalovirus infection. TCRdb analysed the reads with MiXCR anew, one entry per CDR3 protein. Here the sample spans approximately 770,000 distinct CDR3 sequences, 29% being singletons. No antigen has been assigned to these receptors. The sample in question was cultured CD8+ T cells from PBMCs, obtained from culture after CMV antigen stimulation. These TCRs come from a human donor in good health (CMV status not recorded). Some clones in this sample may be carry-over from other donors' samples. CDR3s include the opening cysteine and the closing phenylalanine or tryptophan. A D gene is named only where the DNA matches it firmly. Size is omitted from some rows. Given values are once, few, many or a class for expanded clones.

J gene | V gene | clone size | D gene | CDR3 DNA | CDR3 protein
TRBJ1-2 | TRBV15 | NA | NA | TGTGCCACCAGCAGAGATCCCGGAGACTATGGCTACACCTTC | CATSRDPGDYGYTF
TRBJ2-1 | TRBV2 | NA | NA | TGTGCCAGCGGCTTCTGGGGTTTCAATGAGCAGTTCTTC | CASGFWGFNEQFF
TRBJ2-1 | TRBV6-5 | NA | NA | TGTGCCAGCAGTTACTCCCACAACTACAATGAGCAGTTCTTC | CASSYSHNYNEQFF
TRBJ2-7 | TRBV7-9 | NA | TRBD1 | TGTGCCAGCAGCCTGATAACTGGGACAGGGTACGAGCAGTACTTC | CASSLITGTGYEQYF
TRBJ2-1 | TRBV27 | many | NA | TGTGCCAGCAATCGGGGGGCCAGCTCCTACAATGAGCAGTTCTTC | CASNRGASSYNEQFF
TRBJ2-2 | TRBV12-3/TRBV12-4 | NA | TRBD2 | TGTGCCAGCAGCTTTGGGACTAGCGGGGACGCCGGGGAGCTGTTTTTT | CASSFGTSGDAGELFF
TRBJ2-2 | TRBV4-1 | NA | NA | TGCGCCAGCAGCCAAGATTTTCCTTCAGGGGGGTCCTATAACCGGGGAGAGCTGTTTTTT | CASSQDFPSGGSYNRGELFF
TRBJ2-7 | TRBV6-5 | NA | TRBD2 | TGTGCCAGCAGTTACTCGGTTGTAGCGGGGTTCTACGAGCAGTACTTC | CASSYSVVAGFYEQYF
TRBJ2-7 | TRBV7-9 | NA | TRBD1 | TGTGCCAGCAGCTTAGCGCCGGGACAGGGGCACTACGAGCAGTACTTC | CASSLAPGQGHYEQYF
TRBJ2-2 | TRBV4-2 | few | TRBD2 | TGTGCCAGCAGCCAAGATGGTTTAGCGGGGAACTCCGAGCTGTTTTTT | CASSQDGLAGNSELFF
TRBJ2-7 | TRBV11-1 | NA | NA | TGTGCCAGCAGCTTATCCAGACTCAGTAACAACGAGCAGTACTTC | CASSLSRLSNNEQYF
TRBJ1-1 | TRBV5-1 | few | NA | TGCGCCAGCAGCTTGGCCAAGTCGCGGACCACTGAAGCTTTCTTT | CASSLAKSRTTEAFF
TRBJ2-5 | TRBV7-9 | many | NA | TGTGCCAGCAGAACAATCGACAGCAAGGGGACCCAGTACTTC | CASRTIDSKGTQYF
TRBJ2-1 | TRBV27 | NA | NA | TGTGCCAGCAGTCCCGAGGGGCAGGCGATTTACAATGAGCAGTTCTTC | CASSPEGQAIYNEQFF
TRBJ2-5 | TRBV7-9 | NA | TRBD1 | TGTGCCAGCAGCCTCACGGGGACAGGGTTGATAGAGACCCAGTACTTC | CASSLTGTGLIETQYF
TRBJ2-1 | TRBV4-1 | NA | TRBD2 | TGCGCCAGCAGCCAAGAGCCCCGCGGGGGGTCCAATGAGCAGTTCTTC | CASSQEPRGGSNEQFF
TRBJ2-5 | TRBV12-5 | NA | NA | TGTGCTAGTGTCGTTTTAAGAGTACAAGAGACCCAGTACTTC | CASVVLRVQETQYF
TRBJ2-7 | TRBV7-9 | few | TRBD1 | TGTGCCAGCAGCAACCGGGACAGGGCCTACGAGCAGTACTTC | CASSNRDRAYEQYF
TRBJ2-2 | TRBV6-5 | many | NA | TGTGCCAGCAGTTACACTCTTAACACCGGGGAGCTGTTTTTT | CASSYTLNTGELFF
TRBJ2-3 | TRBV11-2 | few | NA | TGTGCCAGCAGCCCCCCCTTTCTAACAGATACGCAGTATTTT | CASSPPFLTDTQYF
TRBJ2-1 | TRBV6-5 | few | NA | TGTGCCAGCAGTTACTCGATGGGGGTATCCAATGAGCAGTTCTTC | CASSYSMGVSNEQFF
TRBJ2-3 | TRBV11-2 | few | TRBD2 | TGTGCCAGCCGACTGACTAGCGGGGGGGCTGATACGCAGTATTTT | CASRLTSGGADTQYF
TRBJ1-2 | TRBV27 | few | NA | TGTGCCAGCACTGGAGGGTTCCCATCCTATGGCTACACCTTC | CASTGGFPSYGYTF
TRBJ2-3 | TRBV7-9 | few | TRBD1 | TGTGCCAGCAGCATCGGACAGGAAGGAGTTAGCACAGATACGCAGTATTTT | CASSIGQEGVSTDTQYF
TRBJ2-1 | TRBV6-1 | NA | TRBD1 | TGTGCCAGCAGTCGCTACAGGGGCTCCTACAATGAGCAGTTCTTC | CASSRYRGSYNEQFF
TRBJ1-2 | TRBV29-1 | NA | NA | TGCAGCATTGAAGTTCTGGTTGAGGGGAACTCTAGTCCCGACGGCTACACCTTC | CSIEVLVEGNSSPDGYTF
TRBJ1-6 | TRBV11-3 | NA | NA | TGTGCCAGCAGCCAAAATTCACCCCTCCACTTT | CASSQNSPLHF
TRBJ2-1 | TRBV9 | few | NA | TGTGCCAGCAGCGTAGATGATTGGGGGCAAAATGAGCAGTTCTTC | CASSVDDWGQNEQFF
TRBJ2-1 | TRBV4-3 | NA | TRBD2 | TGCGCCAGCAGCCAAGATAGGGTAGCGGGGGGATCGAATGAGCAGTTCTTC | CASSQDRVAGGSNEQFF